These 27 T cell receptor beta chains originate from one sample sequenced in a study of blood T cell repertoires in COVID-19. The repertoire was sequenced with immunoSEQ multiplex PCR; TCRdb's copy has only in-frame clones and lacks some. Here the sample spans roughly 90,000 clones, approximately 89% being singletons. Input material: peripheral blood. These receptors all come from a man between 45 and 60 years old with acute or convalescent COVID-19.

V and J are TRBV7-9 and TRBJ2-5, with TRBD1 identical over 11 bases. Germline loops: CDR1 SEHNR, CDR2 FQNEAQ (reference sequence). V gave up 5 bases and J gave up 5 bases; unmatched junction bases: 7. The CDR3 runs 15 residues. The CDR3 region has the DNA TGTGCCAGCAGCCCACAGGACAGGGGGCAGGAGACCCAGTACTTC. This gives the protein CASSPQDRGQETQYF.

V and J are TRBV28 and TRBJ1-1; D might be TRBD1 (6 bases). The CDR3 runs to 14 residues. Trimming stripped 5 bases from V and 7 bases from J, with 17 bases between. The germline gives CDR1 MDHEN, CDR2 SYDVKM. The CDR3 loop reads CASSPSLGQLEAFF. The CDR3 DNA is TGTGCCAGCAGTCCCTCCCTCGGACAGCTTGAAGCTTTCTTT.

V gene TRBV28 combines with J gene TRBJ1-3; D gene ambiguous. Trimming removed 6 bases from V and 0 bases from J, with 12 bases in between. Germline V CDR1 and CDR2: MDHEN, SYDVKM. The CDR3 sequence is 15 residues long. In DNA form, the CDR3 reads TGTGCCAGCAGCTCCTCGGTGCCCTCTGGAAACACCATATATTTT. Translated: CASSSSVPSGNTIYF.

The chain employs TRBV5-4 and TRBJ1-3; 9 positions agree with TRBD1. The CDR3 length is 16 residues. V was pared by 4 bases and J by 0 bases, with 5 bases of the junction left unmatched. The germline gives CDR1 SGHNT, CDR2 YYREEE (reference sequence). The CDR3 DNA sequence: TGTGCCAGCAGCCCCGGGACAGGGAGCTCTGGAAACACCATATATTTT. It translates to CASSPGTGSSGNTIYF.

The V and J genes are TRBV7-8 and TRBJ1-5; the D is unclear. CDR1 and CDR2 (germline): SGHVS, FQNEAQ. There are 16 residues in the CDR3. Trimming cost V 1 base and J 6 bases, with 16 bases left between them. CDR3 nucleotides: TGTGCCAGCAGCTTAGAAGCGGGCCCACGGGGTCAGCCCCAGCATTTT. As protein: CASSLEAGPRGQPQHF.

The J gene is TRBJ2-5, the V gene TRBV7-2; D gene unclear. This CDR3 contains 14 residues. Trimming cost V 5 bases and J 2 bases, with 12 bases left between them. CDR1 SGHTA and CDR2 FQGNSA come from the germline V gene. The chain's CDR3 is CASSRSGVQETQYF. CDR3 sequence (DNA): TGTGCCAGCAGCCGTTCCGGAGTACAAGAGACCCAGTACTTC.

The CDR3 region is CASSLTSGSHEQFF. The CDR3, as DNA: TGTGCCAGCAGCTTGACTAGCGGGAGTCATGAGCAGTTCTTC. J is TRBJ2-1 and V is TRBV5-4; 11 bases align to TRBD2. After removal of 1 base from V and 8 bases from J, the junction contained 2 bases not matched to a gene. CDR1 and CDR2 (germline): SGHNT, YYREEE (reference sequence). This CDR3 region has 14 residues.

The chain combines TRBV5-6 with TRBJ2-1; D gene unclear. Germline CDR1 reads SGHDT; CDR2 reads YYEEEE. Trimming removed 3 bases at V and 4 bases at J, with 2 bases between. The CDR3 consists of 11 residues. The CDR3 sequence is CASSSYNEQFF. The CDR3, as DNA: TGTGCCAGCAGCTCTTACAATGAGCAGTTCTTC.

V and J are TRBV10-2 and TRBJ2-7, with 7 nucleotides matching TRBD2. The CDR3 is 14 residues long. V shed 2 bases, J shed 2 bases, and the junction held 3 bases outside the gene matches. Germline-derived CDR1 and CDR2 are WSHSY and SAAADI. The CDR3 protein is CASSEVGGTYEQYF. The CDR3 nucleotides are TGCGCCAGCAGTGAGGTCGGGGGGACCTACGAGCAGTACTTC.

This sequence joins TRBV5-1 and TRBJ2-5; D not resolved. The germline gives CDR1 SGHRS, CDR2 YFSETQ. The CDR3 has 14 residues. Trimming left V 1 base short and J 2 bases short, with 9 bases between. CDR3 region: CASSLTITQETQYF. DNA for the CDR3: TGCGCCAGCAGCTTGACGATAACACAAGAGACCCAGTACTTC.

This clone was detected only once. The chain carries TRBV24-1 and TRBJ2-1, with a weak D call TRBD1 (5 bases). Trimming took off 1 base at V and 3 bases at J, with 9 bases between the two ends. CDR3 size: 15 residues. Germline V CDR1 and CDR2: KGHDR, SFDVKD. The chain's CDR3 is CATSDFRQGYNEQFF. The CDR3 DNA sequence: TGTGCCACCAGTGATTTCAGGCAGGGCTACAATGAGCAGTTCTTC.

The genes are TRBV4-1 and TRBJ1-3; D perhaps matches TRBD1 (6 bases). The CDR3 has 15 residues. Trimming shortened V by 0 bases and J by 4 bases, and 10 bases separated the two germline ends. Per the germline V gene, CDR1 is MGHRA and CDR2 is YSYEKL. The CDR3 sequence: CASSQDRTVGNTIYF. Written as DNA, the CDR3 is TGCGCCAGCAGCCAAGATCGGACAGTAGGAAACACCATATATTTT.

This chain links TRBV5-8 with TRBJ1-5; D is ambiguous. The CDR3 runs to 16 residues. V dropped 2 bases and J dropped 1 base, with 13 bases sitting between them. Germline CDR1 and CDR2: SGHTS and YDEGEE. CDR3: CASSLGRGRSNQPQHF. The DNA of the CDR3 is TGTGCCAGCAGCTTAGGGCGGGGAAGGAGCAATCAGCCCCAGCATTTT. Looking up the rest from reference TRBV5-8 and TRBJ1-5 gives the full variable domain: EAGVTQSPTHLIKTRGQQATLRCSPISGHTSVYWYQQALGLGLQFLLWYDEGEERNRGNFPPRFSGRQFPNYSSELNVNALELEDSALYLCASSLGRGRSNQPQHFGDGTRLSIL.

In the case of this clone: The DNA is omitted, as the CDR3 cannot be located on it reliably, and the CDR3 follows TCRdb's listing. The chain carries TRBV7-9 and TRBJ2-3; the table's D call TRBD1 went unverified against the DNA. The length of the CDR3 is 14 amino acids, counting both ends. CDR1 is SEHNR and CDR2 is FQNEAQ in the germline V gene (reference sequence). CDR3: CASSSRFGQGARNF.

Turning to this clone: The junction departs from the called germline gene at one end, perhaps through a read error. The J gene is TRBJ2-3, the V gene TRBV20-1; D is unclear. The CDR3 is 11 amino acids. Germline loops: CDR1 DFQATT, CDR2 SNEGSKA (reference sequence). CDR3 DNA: TGTTCAGGCCTTAGCACAGATACGCAGTATTTT. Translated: CSGLSTDTQYF.

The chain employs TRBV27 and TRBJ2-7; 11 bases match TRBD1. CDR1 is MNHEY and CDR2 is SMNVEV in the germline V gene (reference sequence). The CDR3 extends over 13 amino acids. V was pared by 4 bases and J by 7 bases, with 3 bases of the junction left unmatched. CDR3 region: CASSWGTGGEQYF. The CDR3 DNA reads TGTGCCAGCAGTTGGGGGACAGGGGGTGAGCAGTACTTC.

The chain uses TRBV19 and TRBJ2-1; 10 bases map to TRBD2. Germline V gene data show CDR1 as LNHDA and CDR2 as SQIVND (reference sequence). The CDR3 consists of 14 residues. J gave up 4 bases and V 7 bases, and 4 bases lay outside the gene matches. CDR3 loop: CASKDSGGYNEQFF. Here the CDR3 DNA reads TGTGCCAGTAAAGATAGCGGGGGGTACAATGAGCAGTTCTTC.

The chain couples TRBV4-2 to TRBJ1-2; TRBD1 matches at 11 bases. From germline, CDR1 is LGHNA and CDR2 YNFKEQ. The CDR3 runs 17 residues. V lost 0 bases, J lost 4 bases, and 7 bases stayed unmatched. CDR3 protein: CASSQDLFGTGGYGYTF. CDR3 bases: TGTGCCAGCAGCCAAGACCTATTCGGGACAGGGGGCTATGGCTACACCTTC.

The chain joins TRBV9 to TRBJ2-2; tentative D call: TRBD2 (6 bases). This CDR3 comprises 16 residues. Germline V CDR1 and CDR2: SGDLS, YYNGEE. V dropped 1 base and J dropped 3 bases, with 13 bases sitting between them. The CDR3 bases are TGTGCCAGCAGCGTATTACCTAGCGCCTACACCGGGGAGCTGTTTTTT. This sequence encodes CASSVLPSAYTGELFF. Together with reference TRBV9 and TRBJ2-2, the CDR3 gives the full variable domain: DSGVTQTPKHLITATGQRVTLRCSPRSGDLSVYWYQQSLDQGLQFLIQYYNGEERAKGNILERFSAQQFPDLHSELNLSSLELGDSALYFCASSVLPSAYTGELFFGEGSRLTVL.

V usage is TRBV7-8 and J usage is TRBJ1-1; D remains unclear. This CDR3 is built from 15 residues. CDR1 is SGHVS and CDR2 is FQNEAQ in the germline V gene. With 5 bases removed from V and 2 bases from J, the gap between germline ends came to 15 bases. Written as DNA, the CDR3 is TGTGCCAGCAGCCCTGCCCGCGCGTTTAACACTGAAGCTTTCTTT. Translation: CASSPARAFNTEAFF.

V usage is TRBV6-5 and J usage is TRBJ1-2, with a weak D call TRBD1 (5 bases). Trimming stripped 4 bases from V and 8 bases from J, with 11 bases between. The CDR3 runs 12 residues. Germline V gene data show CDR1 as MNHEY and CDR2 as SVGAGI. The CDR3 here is CASSSLRQGYTF. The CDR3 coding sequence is TGTGCCAGCAGTTCCCTTCGACAGGGCTACACCTTC.

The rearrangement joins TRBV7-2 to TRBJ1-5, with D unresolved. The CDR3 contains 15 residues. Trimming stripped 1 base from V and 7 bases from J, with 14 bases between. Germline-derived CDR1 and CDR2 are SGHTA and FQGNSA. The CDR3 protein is CASSLGDLLGQPQHF. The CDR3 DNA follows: TGTGCCAGCAGCTTAGGTGACCTCCTCGGGCAGCCCCAGCATTTT.

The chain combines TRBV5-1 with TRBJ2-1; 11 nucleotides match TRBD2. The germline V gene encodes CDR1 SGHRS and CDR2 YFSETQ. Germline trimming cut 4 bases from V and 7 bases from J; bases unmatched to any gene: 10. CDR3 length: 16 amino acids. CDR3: CASSPKGLAVGNEQFF. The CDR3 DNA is TGCGCCAGCAGCCCCAAGGGACTAGCGGTCGGGAATGAGCAGTTCTTC. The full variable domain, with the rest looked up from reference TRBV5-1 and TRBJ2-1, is KAGVTQTPRYLIKTRGQQVTLSCSPISGHRSVSWYQQTPGQGLQFLFEYFSETQRNKGNFPGRFSGRQFSNSRSEMNVSTLELGDSALYLCASSPKGLAVGNEQFFGPGTRLTVL.

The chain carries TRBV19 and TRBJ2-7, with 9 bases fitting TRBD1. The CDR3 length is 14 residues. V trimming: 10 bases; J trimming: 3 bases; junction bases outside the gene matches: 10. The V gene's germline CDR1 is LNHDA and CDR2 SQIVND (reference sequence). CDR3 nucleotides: TGTGCCATTACCGGTTGGGGACAGGGCTACGAGCAGTACTTC. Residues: CAITGWGQGYEQYF.

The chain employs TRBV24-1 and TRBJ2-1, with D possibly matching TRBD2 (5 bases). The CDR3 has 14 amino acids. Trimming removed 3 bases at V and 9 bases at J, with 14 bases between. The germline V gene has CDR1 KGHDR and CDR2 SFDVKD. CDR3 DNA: TGTGCCACCAGTGATCCCCGTAGGCGGGCTGAGCAGTTCTTC. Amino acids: CATSDPRRRAEQFF.

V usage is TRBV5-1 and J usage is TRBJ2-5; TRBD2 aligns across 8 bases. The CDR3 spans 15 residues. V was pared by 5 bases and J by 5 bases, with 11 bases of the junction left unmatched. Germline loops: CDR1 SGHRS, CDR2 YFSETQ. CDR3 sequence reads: CASSESGGPGETQYF. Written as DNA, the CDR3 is TGCGCCAGCAGTGAATCGGGAGGGCCTGGGGAGACCCAGTACTTC.

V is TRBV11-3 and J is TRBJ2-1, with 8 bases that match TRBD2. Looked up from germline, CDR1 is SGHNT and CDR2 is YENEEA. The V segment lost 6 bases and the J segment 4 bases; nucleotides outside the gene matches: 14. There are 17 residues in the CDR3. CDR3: CASSFATGTRNYNEQFF. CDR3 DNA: TGTGCCAGCAGTTTCGCAACCGGGACTAGGAATTACAATGAGCAGTTCTTC.